This T cell receptor (beta chain) was observed in a study of CD8+ T cells in alopecia areata. The treatment here: oral pan-JAK inhibitor, 5-10 mg twice daily. cDNA serving as the sequencing template came from extracted, reverse transcribed RNA. Clones were sequenced by immunoSEQ multiplex PCR, and TCRdb holds only the in-frame ones, with some missing. Found here are roughly 200,000 clones, around two fifths of them singletons; the top ten hold 0.48%. V was shortened by 4 bases and J by 8 bases, with 19 bases between the two germline ends. The CDR3 sequence is 15 residues long. Germline V CDR1 and CDR2: SGDLS, YYNGEE.

The sample was CD4+ T cells sorted from blood, taken between weeks 30 and 35, from a patient treated with tofacitinib. This sequence originates from a human donor with alopecia areata. V is TRBV9 and J is TRBJ2-1, with D perhaps TRBD2 (5 bases). The CDR3 region is CASSPQGRVGDEQFF. The CDR3 DNA reads TGTGCCAGCAGCCCTCAAGGCCGGGTCGGGGATGAGCAGTTCTTC.